The 32 T cell receptor beta chains below all came from one sample that was sequenced in a study of tumor-infiltrating lymphocytes in glioblastoma multiforme. TCR beta libraries were built from RNA through three nested multiplex PCR rounds using modified ARM-PCR. In TCRdb, the multiplex PCR reads were re-called with MiXCR into one record per CDR3 protein. The sample lists 10,000 to 15,000 distinct CDR3 sequences, around 60% occurring once. The sample comprised brain tumor tissue. These TCRs come from a male donor with glioblastoma.

In this sample, this clonotype turned up a few times. This clone may be a read error of a much larger clone one base away. The chain combines TRBV7-9 with TRBJ2-7; D might be TRBD2 (5 bases). CDR1 is SEHNR, CDR2 FQNEAQ, per germline (reference sequence). Trimming took off 2 bases at V and 6 bases at J, with 11 bases between the two ends. The CDR3 has 13 amino acids. The CDR3 region has the DNA TGTGCCAGCAGCTTATCGCTTAGCGCCGAGCAGTACTTC. Protein sequence: CASSLSLSAEQYF.

CDR3 bases: TGTGCCAGCAGCTTGGTGGTAGTGGGTTACCAAGAGACCCAGTACTTC. It encodes CASSLVVVGYQETQYF. V is TRBV5-6 and J is TRBJ2-5; D ambiguous. Germline CDR1 reads SGHDT; CDR2 reads YYEEEE. The length of the CDR3 is 16 residues. V dropped 0 bases and J dropped 0 bases, with 12 bases sitting between them.

About this clonotype itself: This clone may be a read error of a much larger clone one base away. The V gene is TRBV12-3 or TRBV12-4, the J gene TRBJ2-6, with unresolved D. The CDR3 length is 15 residues. CDR3 nucleotides: TGTGCCAGCTGTTTAAGGGCTATTGTGGCCAACGTCCTGACTTTC. Residues: CASCLRAIVANVLTF.

This chain links TRBV9 with TRBJ2-3; TRBD2 might be the D (5 bases). CDR1 is SGDLS, CDR2 YYNGEE, per germline. V was cut by 3 bases and J by 0 bases, with 8 bases left in between. The CDR3 totals 14 residues. In DNA, the CDR3 is TGTGCCAGCAGCGGCGGACTGAGCACAGATACGCAGTATTTT. It yields the protein CASSGGLSTDTQYF.

As for this clonotype: At one of its ends the junction is not consistent with the germline gene, which may arise from a read error. The chain has TRBV11-2 and TRBJ2-5; 8 nucleotides match TRBD2. The CDR3 is 15 amino acids. Germline assignment: CDR1 SGHAT and CDR2 FQNNGV. This CDR3 reads CASSPNAGGQDTQYF. The CDR3 DNA reads as TGTGCCAGCAGTCCCAACGCGGGAGGCCAAGATACCCAGTACTTC. Based on the CDR3 plus reference TRBV11-2 and TRBJ2-5, the full variable domain is EAGVAQSPRYKIIEKRQSVAFWCNPISGHATLYWYQQILGQGPKLLIQFQNNGVVDDSQLPKDRFSAERLKGVDSTLKIQPAKLEDSAVYLCASSPNAGGQDTQYFGPGTRLLVL.

A single count supports this clonotype. The chain links TRBV11-3 to TRBJ2-1; D remains unclear. Germline lookup yields CDR1 SGHNT and CDR2 YENEEA. The CDR3 length is 13 residues. Trimming removed 2 bases at V and 9 bases at J, with 11 bases between. Written as DNA, the CDR3 is TGTGCCAGCAGCTTAAAATCCGGCGGTGAGCAGTTCTTC. Encoded protein: CASSLKSGGEQFF.

This clonotype was seen a handful of times. A much larger clone differs by one base, so this may be a read error. The gene calls are TRBV12-3 or TRBV12-4 and TRBJ1-4; no reliable D call. CDR3 length: 15 amino acids. The CDR3 region is CASSSPTASVEELFF. The CDR3 DNA is TGTGCCAGCAGTTCCCCCACCGCGTCGGTTGAAGAACTGTTTTTT.

As to this clonotype: A junction boundary mismatches the germline segment, possibly from a read error. The chain has TRBV12-3 or TRBV12-4 and TRBJ2-1; D gene uncertain. There are 15 residues in the CDR3. This chain's CDR3 is CASGRGPSSYNEQLF. In DNA, the CDR3 is TGTGCCAGCGGTCGAGGTCCCAGCTCATACAATGAGCAGTTATTC.

The count of this clonotype is one. It may be a read error: a sequence one base away is much more abundant. The chain joins TRBV24-1 to TRBJ2-7; perhaps TRBD1 as D (5 bases). CDR1 KGHDR and CDR2 SFDVKD come from the germline V gene. This CDR3 region has 13 residues. Deletions cut 8 bases from V and 3 bases from J, with 13 bases between. The CDR3 DNA is TGTGCCACCAATCGCCCTGACAGCTACGAGCAGTACTTC. It translates to CATNRPDSYEQYF.

This clonotype came up once. A much larger clonotype is one base distant, so this may be a read error. This chain links TRBV7-8 with TRBJ2-3; TRBD1 might be the D (6 bases). The CDR3 totals 15 residues. Germline lookup yields CDR1 SGHVS and CDR2 FQNEAQ. The CDR3 coding sequence is TGTGCCAGCAGCATTACGTGGGACAAAATAGATACGCGGTATTTT. Protein product: CASSITWDKIDTRYF.

Remarks on this clonotype: A read error is possible here, since a much larger clone lies one base away. This chain's CDR3 is CTSKLQLAEIYEQYF. The CDR3, as DNA: TGTACCAGCAAGCTACAACTAGCGGAAATCTACGAGCAGTACTTC. The chain couples TRBV2 to TRBJ2-7; 8 bases match TRBD2. Germline lookup yields CDR1 SNHLY and CDR2 FYNNEI. This CDR3 comprises 15 residues.

The table lists this clonotype with many counts. This chain joins TRBV28 and TRBJ1-5; D may be TRBD1 (5 bases). Germline V gene data show CDR1 as MDHEN and CDR2 as SYDVKM. Trimming left V 6 bases short and J 2 bases short, with 17 bases between. The CDR3 is made up of 16 amino acids. The CDR3: CASSLRVIGGNQPQHF. CDR3 sequence (DNA): TGTGCCAGCAGCCTCAGGGTTATTGGCGGCAATCAGCCCCAGCATTTT.

This clonotype has more than one count but fewer than ten. The junction and the germline gene differ at one end; a read error may be behind it. The chain recombines TRBV6-6 with TRBJ2-1, with 8 bases matching TRBD1. The CDR3 is 13 residues long. In germline, CDR1 is MNHNY, CDR2 SVGAGI (reference sequence). The CDR3 loop is CAGSDRVGSEHSF. In DNA form, the CDR3 reads TGTGCCGGATCGGACAGGGTGGGGTCTGAGCATTCCTTC.

The chain has TRBV11-2 and TRBJ1-1, with D unclear. The CDR3 contains 13 residues. Germline-derived CDR1 and CDR2 are SGHAT and FQNNGV. The V end lost 2 bases, the J end lost 11 bases, and 15 bases lay between the germline ends. CDR3 amino acids: CASSLSGVDRAFF. CDR3 in DNA: TGTGCCAGCAGCTTAAGTGGAGTTGATCGGGCTTTCTTT.

This clonotype is labeled as medium-sized. The V call is TRBV20-1, the J call TRBJ1-1; no reliable D call. Germline CDR1 reads DFQATT; CDR2 reads SNEGSKA (reference sequence). This CDR3 has 11 residues. The V end lost 5 bases, the J end lost 9 bases, and 13 bases lay between the germline ends. This CDR3 reads CSAPREGKAFF. The DNA of the CDR3 is TGCAGTGCTCCCCGGGAGGGCAAAGCTTTCTTT.

This CDR3 is CASSPGTGQETQYF. The CDR3 coding sequence is TGTGCCAGCAGTCCCGGGACAGGGCAAGAGACCCAGTACTTC. This chain joins TRBV12-3 or TRBV12-4 and TRBJ2-5, with TRBD1 matching over 9 bases. V shed 5 bases, J shed 2 bases, and the junction held 3 bases outside the gene matches. The CDR3 spans 14 residues.

This clonotype appeared once. Its ends do not fully match the called genes, so a read error is possible. The chain employs TRBV12-3 or TRBV12-4 and TRBJ2-3; 9 bases are a match to TRBD2. The CDR3 runs 15 residues. The CDR3 bases are TGTACCAGTAGAAGGACTAGCGTCAGCACAGATACGCAGTATTTT. Translated: CTSRRTSVSTDTQYF.

This clonotype is judged medium-sized (0.01 to 0.1%). The V gene is TRBV10-2, the J gene TRBJ1-1; the match to TRBD1 covers 10 bases. The CDR3 sequence is 15 residues long. Germline assignment: CDR1 WSHSY and CDR2 SAAADI. The V segment lost 7 bases and the J segment 4 bases; nucleotides outside the gene matches: 9. The CDR3 here is CASTMTGGESTEAFF. DNA of the CDR3: TGCGCCAGCACGATGACAGGGGGCGAAAGCACTGAAGCTTTCTTT.

A single count supports this clonotype. Mismatch with germline at one junction end may stem from a read error. The chain carries TRBV12-3 or TRBV12-4 and TRBJ2-5, with 8 bases that match TRBD2. CDR3 length: 16 residues. CDR3 DNA: TGTGCCAGCAGTCCCGGGACTAGTCGTTCGCAAGGGACCCAGTACTTC. Translating gives CASSPGTSRSQGTQYF.

In this sample, this clonotype turned up a few times. The chain employs TRBV5-1 and TRBJ2-2; 9 bases are shared with TRBD2. Germline CDR1 and CDR2: SGHRS and YFSETQ. Trimming cost V 2 bases and J 0 bases; bases outside gene matches: 2. CDR3 size: 16 residues. The CDR3 loop reads CASSFGTSTNTGELFF. CDR3 in DNA: TGCGCCAGCAGCTTCGGGACTAGCACGAACACCGGGGAGCTGTTTTTT.

The chain carries TRBV6-1 and TRBJ1-1; D is unclear. This CDR3 contains 13 residues. Trimming removed 7 bases at V and 7 bases at J, with 16 bases between. Germline loops: CDR1 MNHNS, CDR2 SASEGT. The CDR3 is CASTLDGNYEAFF. The CDR3 DNA reads as TGTGCCAGCACCCTGGACGGGAACTATGAAGCTTTCTTT.

This sequence joins TRBV20-1 and TRBJ2-1, with 7 bases fitting TRBD1. This CDR3 comprises 14 residues. CDR1 DFQATT and CDR2 SNEGSKA come from the germline V gene (reference sequence). J lost 16 bases, V lost 6 bases, and 21 bases had no gene match. The CDR3 reads CSAVRGLIGNERFF. The CDR3, as DNA: TGCAGTGCGGTTAGGGGGCTGATCGGCAATGAGCGATTCTTC.

The chain couples TRBV10-3 to TRBJ2-2, with D perhaps matching TRBD1 or TRBD2 (5 bases each). CDR3 size: 16 residues. V was shortened by 4 bases and J by 1 base, with 13 bases between the two germline ends. The germline V gene has CDR1 ENHRY and CDR2 SYGVKD. In DNA form, the CDR3 reads TGTGCCATCAGTGGCCCCCGGGACGGGAACACCGGGGAGCTGTTTTTT. This codes for CAISGPRDGNTGELFF.

Concerning this clonotype itself: The junction departs from the called germline gene at one end, perhaps through a read error. This chain joins TRBV28 and TRBJ1-5, with a weak D call TRBD1 (6 bases). Germline V gives CDR1 MDHEN, CDR2 SYDVKM. The length of the CDR3 is 16 residues. CDR3 in amino acids: CASTSTSGASSQPQHF. CDR3 coding DNA: TGTGCCAGCACCTCCACTTCAGGGGCTAGCAGTCAGCCCCAGCATTTT.

Notes on this clonotype: This likely comes from a read error, as the CDR3 has no conserved phenylalanine or tryptophan at its end. This chain joins TRBV11-2 and TRBJ2-2; 8 bases map to TRBD2. V trimming: 3 bases; J trimming: 5 bases; junction bases outside the gene matches: 8. The CDR3 has 16 residues. Germline CDR1 SGHAT, CDR2 FQNNGV. For the CDR3, the DNA is TGTGCCAGCAGCTTGCCTCGCGGGAGGAATACCGGGGAGCTGTTTTTG. Protein: CASSLPRGRNTGELFL.

The chain has TRBV10-1 and TRBJ2-1, with D uncertain. V was clipped by 3 bases and J by 9 bases, with 9 bases between them. This CDR3 has 12 residues. CDR1 WNHNN and CDR2 SYGVQD come from the germline V gene (reference sequence). The CDR3 DNA reads TGCGCCAGCAGTGATTCCCATACTGAGCAGTTCTTC. Encoded protein: CASSDSHTEQFF.

The chain links TRBV11-3 to TRBJ2-2; possibly TRBD1 or TRBD2 for D (5 bases each). Deletions cut 11 bases from V and 3 bases from J, with 22 bases between. Germline CDR1 is SGHNT and CDR2 is YENEEA. This CDR3 has 16 amino acids. For the CDR3, the DNA is TGTGCCGGTAGCTCACCCTCTGGGGGATACACCGGGGAGCTGTTTTTT. Amino acid sequence: CAGSSPSGGYTGELFF.

As DNA, the CDR3 is TGTGCCAGCAGTGTGGCTGAATCTCAAGAGACCCAGTACTTC. It specifies CASSVAESQETQYF. The chain uses TRBV12-3 or TRBV12-4 and TRBJ2-5, with D uncertain. The CDR3 totals 14 residues. Trimming stripped 5 bases from V and 2 bases from J, with 12 bases between.

The chain joins TRBV12-3 or TRBV12-4 to TRBJ2-3; perhaps TRBD1 as D (6 bases). Between the trimmed V and J ends, which lost 9 bases and 4 bases, there was a span of 29 bases. The CDR3 runs 18 residues. The CDR3 bases are TGTGCCAGTAGCCCCGGTTTTACGGACAGAAAAATCTCAGATACGCAGTATTTT. Protein sequence: CASSPGFTDRKISDTQYF.

Worth noting for this clonotype: At one boundary the junction diverges from the germline segment, which might be a read error. The chain uses TRBV5-5 and TRBJ1-4; a possible D gene is TRBD1 (6 bases). The V gene's germline CDR1 is SGHKS and CDR2 YYEKEE (reference sequence). The CDR3 covers 15 residues. Here the CDR3 DNA reads TGTGCCAGCAGCTCGAGAGACAGGAAGAATGATAAACTGTTTTTT. Translated: CASSSRDRKNDKLFF.

Comment on this clonotype: One end of the junction fails to match germline, which may point to a read error. V usage is TRBV29-1 and J usage is TRBJ1-3; D may be TRBD1 (6 bases). The CDR3 runs 13 residues. CDR1 is SQVTM and CDR2 is ANQGSEA in the germline V gene. The CDR3 DNA sequence: TGCAGCGCTGAAATCGGACAGCGAAACACCATATATTTT. Amino acid sequence: CSAEIGQRNTIYF.

The CDR3, as DNA: TGCAGCATCGGCGAGGGGGAGGTCGCTGAAGCTTTCTTT. It codes for CSIGEGEVAEAFF. V and J are TRBV29-1 and TRBJ1-1, with D possibly TRBD1 on 6 matching bases. Germline CDR1 and CDR2: SQVTM and ANQGSEA. The CDR3 length is 13 residues. Trimming removed 8 bases from V and 6 bases from J, with 19 bases in between.